Described below is a single T cell receptor (beta chain) sequence and its context. This specimen belongs to a study of shared clonotypes between healthy human individuals. Germline loops: CDR1 MDHEN, CDR2 SYDVKM. V shed 6 bases and J shed 4 bases, with 10 bases lying between them. The CDR3 contains 12 residues. Assay execution took place at the deep level. Measured with immunoSEQ multiplex PCR; TCRdb has only the in-frame clones, and not every one. The sample has over a million clones; approximately 97% are singletons. The chain uses TRBV28 and TRBJ2-7; the D gene is possibly TRBD1 (5 bases). The clonotype was recovered from a young man in good health. The sample taken for sequencing was naive CD4+ T cells sorted from blood. Specified subset: CD45RA+ positively selected. The CDR3 spells CASSFKGYEQYF. The CDR3 coding sequence is TGTGCCAGCAGCTTTAAGGGGTACGAGCAGTACTTC.